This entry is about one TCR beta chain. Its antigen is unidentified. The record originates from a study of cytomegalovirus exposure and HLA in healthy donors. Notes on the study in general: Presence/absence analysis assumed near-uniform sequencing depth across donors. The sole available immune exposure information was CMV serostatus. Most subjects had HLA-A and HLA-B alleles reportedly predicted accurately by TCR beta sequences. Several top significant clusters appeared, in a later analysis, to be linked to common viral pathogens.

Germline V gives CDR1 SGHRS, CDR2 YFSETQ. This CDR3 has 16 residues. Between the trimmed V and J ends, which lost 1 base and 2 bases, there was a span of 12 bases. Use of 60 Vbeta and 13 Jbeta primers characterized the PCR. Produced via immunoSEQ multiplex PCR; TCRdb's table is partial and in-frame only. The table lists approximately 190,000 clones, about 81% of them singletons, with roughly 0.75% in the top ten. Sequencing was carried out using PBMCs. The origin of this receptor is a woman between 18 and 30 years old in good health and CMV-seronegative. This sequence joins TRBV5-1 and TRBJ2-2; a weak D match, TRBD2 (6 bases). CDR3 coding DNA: TGCGCCAGCAGCTTGAGGGAGGAGGTTAACACCGGGGAGCTGTTTTTT. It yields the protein CASSLREEVNTGELFF.